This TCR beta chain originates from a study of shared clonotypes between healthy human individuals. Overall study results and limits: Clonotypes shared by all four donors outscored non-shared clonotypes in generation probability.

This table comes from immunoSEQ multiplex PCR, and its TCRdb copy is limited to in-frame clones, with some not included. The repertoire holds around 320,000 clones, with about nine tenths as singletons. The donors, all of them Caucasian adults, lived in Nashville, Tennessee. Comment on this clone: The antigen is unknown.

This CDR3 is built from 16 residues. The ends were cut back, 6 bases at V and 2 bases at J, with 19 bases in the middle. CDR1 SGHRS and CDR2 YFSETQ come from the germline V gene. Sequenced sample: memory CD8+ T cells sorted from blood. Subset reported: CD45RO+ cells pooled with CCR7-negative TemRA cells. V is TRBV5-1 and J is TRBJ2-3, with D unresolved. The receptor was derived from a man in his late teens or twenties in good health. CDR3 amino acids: CASTDWAHPNTDTQYF. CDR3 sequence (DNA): TGCGCCAGCACCGATTGGGCTCACCCAAACACAGATACGCAGTATTTT.